This TCR beta chain was obtained from a study of CD8 T cells in Susac syndrome. Study overall: The Susac syndrome patients were therapy-naive, on corticosteroids, or on intravenous immunoglobulin alone at blood draw.

The RNA input was roughly 0.45 to 1 ug, and it was reverse transcribed with random hexamers. The authors amplified TCR beta CDR3 across 54 Vbeta and 13 Jbeta using immunoSEQ multiplex PCR. A single record per CDR3 protein comes from TCRdb applying MiXCR to the immunoSEQ multiplex PCR reads. The sample includes approximately 94,000 distinct CDR3 sequences, 95% seen only once; the top ten take 0.3%. Germline CDR1 is WNHNN and CDR2 is SYGVQD (reference sequence). The V gene lost 4 bases and the J gene lost 5 bases, with 20 bases spanning the gap. The CDR3 loop spans 16 amino acids. CD8+ and CD4+ T cells circulating in blood were sequenced for TCR beta. A word on this clonotype: The antigen is not known.

Study-wide results and limits: In TEMRA cells and active patients, CD8+ clonal expansion in Susac reached its peak.

The receptor was derived from a human donor with Susac syndrome. The chain employs TRBV10-1 and TRBJ2-5, with D possibly TRBD2 on 6 matching bases. Sequencing used CD8+ T cells from PBMCs. The CDR3 spells CASSVRDSRDAETQYF. The CDR3 DNA follows: TGCGCCAGCAGTGTAAGGGACTCCCGGGATGCGGAGACCCAGTACTTC.